This TCR beta chain emerged from a study of blood T cell repertoires in COVID-19. From germline, CDR1 is SGHDT and CDR2 YYEEEE. Deletions cut 0 bases from V and 1 base from J, with 2 bases between. The CDR3 length is 13 residues. Measured with immunoSEQ multiplex PCR; TCRdb has only the in-frame clones, and not every one. The table lists under 350,000 clones, approximately 83% of them singletons. Sequenced: peripheral blood. The chain has TRBV5-6 and TRBJ2-1; no reliable D call. This receptor was obtained from a human donor in a cohort sampled during active COVID-19. CDR3 residues: CASSLVSYNEQFF. CDR3 DNA: TGTGCCAGCAGCTTGGTATCCTACAATGAGCAGTTCTTC.